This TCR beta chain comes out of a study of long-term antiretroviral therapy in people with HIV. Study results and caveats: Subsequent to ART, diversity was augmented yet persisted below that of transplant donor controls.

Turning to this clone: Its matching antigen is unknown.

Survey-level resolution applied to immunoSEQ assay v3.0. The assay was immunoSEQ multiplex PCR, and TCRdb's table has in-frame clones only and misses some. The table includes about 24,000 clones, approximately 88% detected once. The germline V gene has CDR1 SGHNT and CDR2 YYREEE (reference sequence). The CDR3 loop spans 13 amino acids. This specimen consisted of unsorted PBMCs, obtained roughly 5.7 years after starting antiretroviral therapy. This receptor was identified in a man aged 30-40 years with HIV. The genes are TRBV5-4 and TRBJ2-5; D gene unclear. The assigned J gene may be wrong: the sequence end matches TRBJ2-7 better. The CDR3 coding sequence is TGTGCCAGCAGCTTGGTCGGTAGCCGCGAGCAGTACTTC. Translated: CASSLVGSREQYF.